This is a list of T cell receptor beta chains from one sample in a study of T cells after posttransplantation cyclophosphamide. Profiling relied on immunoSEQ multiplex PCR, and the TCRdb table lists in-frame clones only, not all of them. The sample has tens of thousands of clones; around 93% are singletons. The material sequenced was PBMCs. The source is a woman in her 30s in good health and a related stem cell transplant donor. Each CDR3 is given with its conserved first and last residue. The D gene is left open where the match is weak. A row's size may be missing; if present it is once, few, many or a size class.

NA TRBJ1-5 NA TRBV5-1 CASSLVGRASNQPQHF TGCGCCAGCAGCTTGGTCGGCAGGGCGTCGAATCAGCCCCAGCATTTT
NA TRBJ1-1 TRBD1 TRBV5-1 CASSSQGKNTEAFF TGCGCCAGCAGCTCACAGGGGAAGAACACTGAAGCTTTCTTT
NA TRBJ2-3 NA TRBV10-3 CAISRDREGTQYF TGTGCCATCAGTAGAGACAGGGAGGGTACGCAGTATTTT
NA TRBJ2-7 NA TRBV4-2 CASSQDVPGWRGAYEQYF TGTGCCAGCAGCCAAGATGTCCCGGGATGGAGGGGGGCCTACGAGCAGTACTTC
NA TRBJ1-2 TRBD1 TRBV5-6 CASSVGQRGGYTF TGTGCCAGCAGCGTGGGACAGCGAGGGGGCTACACCTTC
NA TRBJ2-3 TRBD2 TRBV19 CASSIISMASGGSDTQYF TGTGCCAGTAGTATAATATCAATGGCTAGCGGGGGCTCAGATACGCAGTATTTT
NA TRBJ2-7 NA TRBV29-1 CSVEGSYEQYF TGCAGCGTTGAAGGTAGCTACGAGCAGTACTTC
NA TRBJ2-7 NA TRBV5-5 CASSLGLLPSSYEQYF TGTGCCAGCAGCTTGGGACTTTTACCGAGCTCCTACGAGCAGTACTTC
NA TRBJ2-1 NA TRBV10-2 CASSEIMTKYNEQFF TGCGCCAGCAGTGAAATCATGACCAAGTACAATGAGCAGTTCTTC
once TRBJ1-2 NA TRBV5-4 CASSSYTQVGGYTF TGTGCCAGCAGCTCCTACACTCAGGTTGGGGGCTACACCTTC
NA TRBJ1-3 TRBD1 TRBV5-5 CASSLQGAENTIYF TGTGCCAGCAGCTTGCAGGGGGCCGAAAACACCATATATTTT
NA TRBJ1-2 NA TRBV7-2 CASSPTGQTSYGYTF TGTGCCAGCAGCCCCACAGGACAAACGTCCTATGGCTACACCTTC
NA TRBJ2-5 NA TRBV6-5 CASRQGETQYF TGTGCCAGCAGGCAGGGAGAGACCCAGTACTTC
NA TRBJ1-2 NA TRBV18 CASSPPNRDGGYYGYTF TGTGCCAGCTCACCTCCCAACCGGGACGGAGGATACTATGGCTACACCTTC
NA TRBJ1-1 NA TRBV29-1 CSVERVGNTEAFF TGCAGCGTTGAAAGGGTAGGGAACACTGAAGCTTTCTTT
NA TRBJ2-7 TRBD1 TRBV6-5 CASSRDRSYEQYF TGTGCCAGCAGTAGGGACAGGTCCTACGAGCAGTACTTC
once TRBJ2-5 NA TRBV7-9 CASIADGETQYF TGTGCCAGCATCGCGGACGGGGAGACCCAGTACTTC
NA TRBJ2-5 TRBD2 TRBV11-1 CASSLDYLAGGPSKRAQYF TGTGCCAGCAGCTTAGATTACCTAGCGGGGGGCCCTTCCAAGAGGGCCCAGTACTTC
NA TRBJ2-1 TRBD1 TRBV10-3 CAISADRGSDEQFF TGTGCCATCAGTGCCGACAGGGGTTCCGATGAGCAGTTCTTC
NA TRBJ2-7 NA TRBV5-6 CASSTNRGQGYYEQYF TGTGCCAGCAGCACCAATAGGGGCCAAGGGTACTACGAGCAGTACTTC
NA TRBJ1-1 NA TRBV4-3 CASSQGWGRDTEAFF TGCGCCAGCAGCCAAGGGTGGGGTAGGGACACTGAAGCTTTCTTT
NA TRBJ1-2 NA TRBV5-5 CASSLYSSNYGYTF TGTGCCAGCAGCTTGTACAGCTCGAACTATGGCTACACCTTC
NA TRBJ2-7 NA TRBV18 CASSPHLAPDYEQYF TGTGCCAGCTCACCACACTTGGCCCCAGACTACGAGCAGTACTTC
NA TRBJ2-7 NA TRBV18 CASSPSSGGASSYEQYF TGTGCCAGCTCACCTAGTTCGGGGGGCGCGAGCTCCTACGAGCAGTACTTC
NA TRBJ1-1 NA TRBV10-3 CAISEYLGWTEAFF TGTGCCATCAGTGAGTATTTGGGGTGGACTGAAGCTTTCTTT
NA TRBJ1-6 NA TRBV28 CASRGISPLHF TGTGCCAGCAGGGGGATTTCACCCCTCCACTTT
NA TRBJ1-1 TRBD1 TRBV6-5 CASSYTGGHTEAFF TGTGCCAGCAGTTACACAGGGGGCCACACTGAAGCTTTCTTT
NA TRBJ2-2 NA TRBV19 CASSIIVTGELFF TGTGCCAGTAGTATTATTGTAACCGGGGAGCTGTTTTTT
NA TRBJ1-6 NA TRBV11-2 CASSLRGEDSPLHF TGTGCCAGCAGCTTAAGAGGGGAAGATTCTCCCCTCCACTTT
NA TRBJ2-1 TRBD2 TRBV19 CASSILAGDYNEQFF TGTGCCAGTAGTATCCTAGCGGGGGATTACAATGAGCAGTTCTTC
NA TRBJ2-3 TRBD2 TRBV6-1 CASSEVLRGASDTQYF TGTGCCAGCAGTGAAGTATTGCGGGGGGCATCTGATACGCAGTATTTT
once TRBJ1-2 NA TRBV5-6 CASREDQNYGYTF TGTGCCAGCAGGGAAGACCAGAACTATGGCTACACCTTC
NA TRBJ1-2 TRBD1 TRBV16 CASSHTRDRIRANYGYTF TGTGCCAGCAGCCACACCCGGGACAGGATAAGAGCTAACTATGGCTACACCTTC
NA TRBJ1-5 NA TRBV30 CAWSGQRGQPQHF TGTGCCTGGAGTGGACAACGCGGACAGCCCCAGCATTTT
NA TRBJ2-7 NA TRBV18 CASSPPTENYEQYF TGTGCCAGCTCACCACCGACCGAAAACTACGAGCAGTACTTC
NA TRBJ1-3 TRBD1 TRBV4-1 CASSLLDRGSGNTIYF TGCGCCAGCAGCCTTCTAGACAGGGGCTCTGGAAACACCATATATTTT
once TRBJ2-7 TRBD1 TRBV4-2 CASSQAMGQDYEQYF TGTGCCAGCAGCCAAGCCATGGGACAGGACTACGAGCAGTACTTC
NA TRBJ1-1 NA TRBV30 CAWTGGVITEAFF TGTGCCTGGACTGGAGGCGTTATCACTGAAGCTTTCTTT
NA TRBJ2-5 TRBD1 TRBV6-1 CASSDTGTGGQETQYF TGTGCCAGCAGTGACACCGGGACAGGGGGTCAAGAGACCCAGTACTTC
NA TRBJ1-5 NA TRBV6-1 CASSEALLDRNQPQHF TGTGCCAGCAGTGAAGCGCTTCTTGACAGAAATCAGCCCCAGCATTTT
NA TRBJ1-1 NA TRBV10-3 CAISESGLNTEAFF TGTGCCATCAGTGAGTCAGGTCTGAACACTGAAGCTTTCTTT
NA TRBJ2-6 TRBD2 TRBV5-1 CASSLMGGRSSGANVLTF TGCGCCAGCAGCTTGATGGGAGGGCGAAGCTCTGGGGCCAACGTCCTGACTTTC
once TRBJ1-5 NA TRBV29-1 CSVTSGVGNQPQHF TGCAGCGTTACTTCAGGGGTCGGCAATCAGCCCCAGCATTTT
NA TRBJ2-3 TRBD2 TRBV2 CASSSTAGSTDTQYF TGTGCCAGCAGTTCCACAGCGGGAAGCACAGATACGCAGTATTTT
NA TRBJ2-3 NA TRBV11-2 CASRLPGTDTQYF TGTGCCAGCAGACTACCGGGGACAGATACGCAGTATTTT
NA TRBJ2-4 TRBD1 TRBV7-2 CASSLGTGHIQYF TGTGCCAGCAGCTTAGGGACAGGGCACATTCAGTACTTC
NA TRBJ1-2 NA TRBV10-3 CAISESKVPYGYTF TGTGCCATCAGTGAGTCGAAGGTGCCCTATGGCTACACCTTC
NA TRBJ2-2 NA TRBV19 CASMGNRANTGELFF TGTGCCAGTATGGGTAACCGCGCGAACACCGGGGAGCTGTTTTTT
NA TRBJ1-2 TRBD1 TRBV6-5 CASSLGQGNGYTF TGTGCCAGCAGTTTAGGACAGGGAAATGGCTACACCTTC
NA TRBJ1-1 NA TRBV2 CASSEGLGTRIYAFF TGTGCCAGCAGTGAAGGGTTGGGGACGAGGATCTATGCTTTCTTT
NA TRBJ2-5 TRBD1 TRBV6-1 CASSVLGQPQETQYF TGTGCCAGCAGCGTCTTGGGACAGCCACAAGAGACCCAGTACTTC